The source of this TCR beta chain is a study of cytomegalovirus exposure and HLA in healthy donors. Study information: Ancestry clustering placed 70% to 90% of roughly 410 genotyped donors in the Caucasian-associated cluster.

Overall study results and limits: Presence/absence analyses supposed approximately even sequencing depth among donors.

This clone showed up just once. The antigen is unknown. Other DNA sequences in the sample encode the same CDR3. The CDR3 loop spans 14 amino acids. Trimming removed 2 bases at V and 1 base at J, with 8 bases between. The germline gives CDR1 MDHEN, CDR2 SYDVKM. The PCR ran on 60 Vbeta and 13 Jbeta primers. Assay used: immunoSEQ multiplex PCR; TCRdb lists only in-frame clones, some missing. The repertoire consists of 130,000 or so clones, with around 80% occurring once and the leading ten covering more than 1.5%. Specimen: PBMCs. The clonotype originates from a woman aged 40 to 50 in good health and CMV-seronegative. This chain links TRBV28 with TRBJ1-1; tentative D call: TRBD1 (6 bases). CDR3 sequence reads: CASSLKQGNTEAFF. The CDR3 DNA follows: TGTGCCAGCAGTTTAAAACAGGGGAACACTGAAGCTTTCTTT.